Listed below are T cell receptor beta chains from one sample, sequenced in a study of cytomegalovirus exposure and HLA in healthy donors. Clones were read by immunoSEQ multiplex PCR, and TCRdb kept only the in-frame ones, dropping some. This sample has about 150,000 clones, with 64% found just once. Sequencing used PBMCs. All receptors come from a woman under 40 in good health and CMV-seropositive. The CDR3 runs from the conserved cysteine through the conserved F or W. D genes are given only for firm matches. The size of a clone is reported for some rows only, either as once, few or many, or as a class for expanded clones.

TRBJ2-1 NA NA TRBV6-6 TGTGCCAGCAGTTATAAGGGGCGGAAATACAATGAGCAGTTCTTC CASSYKGRKYNEQFF
TRBJ2-7 once TRBD1 TRBV27 TGTGCCAGCAGTACGCGTCGAGGGGGCCAGCACGCCTACGAGCAGTACTTC CASSTRRGGQHAYEQYF
TRBJ2-7 NA TRBD2 TRBV6-1 TGTGCCAGCAGTGAAATAGCGGGAGTACGCGAGCAGTACTTC CASSEIAGVREQYF
TRBJ1-2 NA TRBD1 TRBV7-9 TGTTCCAGCAGCACCCTTACAGGGGGAGTAGGCTATGGCTACACCTTC CSSSTLTGGVGYGYTF
TRBJ1-4 once NA TRBV6-5 TGTGCCAGCAGTTACGGAGGGTCTAATGAAAAACTGTTTTTT CASSYGGSNEKLFF
TRBJ1-1 NA TRBD1 TRBV4-1 TGCGCCAGCAGATTCACTCGGACAGGGATCACTGAAGCTTTCTTT CASRFTRTGITEAFF
TRBJ2-7 NA TRBD1 TRBV2 TGTGCCAGCGGCCGGGACAGGGGTTATGGCGAGCAGTACTTC CASGRDRGYGEQYF
TRBJ2-1 NA NA TRBV7-3 TGTGCCAGCAGCTTAAGGCTAGACTCCTACAATGAGCAGTTCTTC CASSLRLDSYNEQFF
TRBJ1-2 few TRBD1 TRBV18 TGTGCCAGCTCACCAAATGCGGACAGGGGGGGAGTATCTGGCTACACCTTC CASSPNADRGGVSGYTF
TRBJ1-4 once NA TRBV30 TGTGCCTGGAGTGTGAGTGGAAAACTGTTTTTT CAWSVSGKLFF
TRBJ1-1 NA TRBD1 TRBV6-5 TGTGCCAGCAGTTACCGCCCCCGGACAGGAAAAGCTTTCTTT CASSYRPRTGKAFF
TRBJ1-1 NA NA TRBV29-1 TGCAGCGTTGATCAGGGGTCGAACACTGAAGCTTTCTTT CSVDQGSNTEAFF
TRBJ2-1 NA NA TRBV7-3 TGTGCCAGCAGCCCGGACAGAAATTACAATGAGCAGTTCTTC CASSPDRNYNEQFF
TRBJ1-2 NA NA TRBV1 TGCACCAGCAGCCAAGAGGAGGGACAGGGGAGTAACTATGGCTACACCTTC CTSSQEEGQGSNYGYTF
TRBJ1-5 NA NA TRBV5-1 TGCGCCAGCAGCTTGGATGGGGAGAACAATCAGCCCCAGCATTTT CASSLDGENNQPQHF
TRBJ2-5 NA TRBD1 TRBV10-3 TGTGCCACCGCCGGACAGGGGGAGGAGACCCAGTACTTC CATAGQGEETQYF
TRBJ2-2 NA TRBD1 TRBV5-1 TGCGCCAGCAGCGGGGACAGGGCCTCGTTACGGGAGACCGGGGAGCTGTTTTTT CASSGDRASLRETGELFF
TRBJ1-6 many TRBD1 TRBV5-5 TGTGCCAGCAGCTTGGAGACAGGGGGCCGCTCCCTCCACTTT CASSLETGGRSLHF
TRBJ2-3 NA NA TRBV7-9 TGTGCCAGCAGCTTAGAATATGATACGCAGTATTTT CASSLEYDTQYF
TRBJ2-3 NA TRBD2 TRBV27 TGTGCCAGCAGTTTTACGGGAGGCCTTAGCACAGATACGCAGTATTTT CASSFTGGLSTDTQYF
TRBJ1-3 NA NA TRBV27 TGTGCCAGCAGTCGCACATATACATACTTTGGGGCGCCTACCGCCTCTGGAAACACCATATATTTT CASSRTYTYFGAPTASGNTIYF
TRBJ2-5 few NA TRBV5-6 TGTGCCAGCAGCTCCGTTGAGACCCAGTACTTC CASSSVETQYF
TRBJ1-5 few NA TRBV19 TGTGCCAGTAGTATCGGGGGACCATTTCTGCATTTT CASSIGGPFLHF
TRBJ2-2 NA TRBD2 TRBV18 TGTGCCAGCTCAACCGGGACTAGCGGGCCGATCACCGGGGAGCTGTTTTTT CASSTGTSGPITGELFF
TRBJ2-7 few NA TRBV29-1 TGCAGCGTTGAAGAAGGAGGGGTCGGCTACGAGCAGTACTTC CSVEEGGVGYEQYF
TRBJ2-7 NA TRBD1 TRBV29-1 TGCAGCGTCACCGGGACAGGGAACTACGAGCAGTACTTC CSVTGTGNYEQYF
TRBJ2-5 NA NA TRBV5-1 TGCGCCAGCAGCTTGGGAGTGGGGAGCCAAGAGACCCAGTACTTC CASSLGVGSQETQYF